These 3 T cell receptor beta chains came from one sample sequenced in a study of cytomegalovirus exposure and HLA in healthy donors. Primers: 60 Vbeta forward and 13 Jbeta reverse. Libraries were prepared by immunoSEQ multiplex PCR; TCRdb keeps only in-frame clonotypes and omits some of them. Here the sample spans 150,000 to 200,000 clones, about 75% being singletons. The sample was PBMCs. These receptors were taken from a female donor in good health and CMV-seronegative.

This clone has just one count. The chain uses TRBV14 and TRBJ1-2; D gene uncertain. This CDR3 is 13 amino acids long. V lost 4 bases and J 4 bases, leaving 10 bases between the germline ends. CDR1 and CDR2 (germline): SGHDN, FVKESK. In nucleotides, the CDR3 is TGTGCCAGCAGCCCGAGACGGAGCTATGGCTACACCTTC. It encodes CASSPRRSYGYTF.

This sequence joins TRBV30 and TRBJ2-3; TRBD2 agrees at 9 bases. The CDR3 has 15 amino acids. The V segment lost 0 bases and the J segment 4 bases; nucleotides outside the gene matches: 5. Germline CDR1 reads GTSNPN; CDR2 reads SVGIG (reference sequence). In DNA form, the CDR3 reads TGTGCCTGGAGTGTACAGCGGGGGGCCGCAGATACGCAGTATTTT. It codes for CAWSVQRGAADTQYF.

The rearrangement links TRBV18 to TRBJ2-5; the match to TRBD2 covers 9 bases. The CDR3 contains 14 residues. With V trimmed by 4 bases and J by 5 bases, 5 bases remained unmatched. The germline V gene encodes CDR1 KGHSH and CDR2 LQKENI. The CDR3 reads CASSQGLALETQYF. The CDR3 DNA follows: TGTGCCAGCTCACAGGGACTAGCTCTGGAGACCCAGTACTTC.